The 28 T cell receptor beta chains below were found in one sample sequenced in a study of blood T cell repertoires in COVID-19 (dated by TCRdb to the early 2020s). Libraries were constructed by the immunoSEQ multiplex PCR assay. This is the immuneACCESS table as TCRdb keeps it, with only in-frame sequences that have V and J called. A part of the clones is gone; compared with another copy, unresolved V genes explain less than half, and the rest is unexplained. The sample includes 180,000 or so clones, with around 80% observed a single time. About 6.9% of the sample comes from the top ten. Sequenced sample: peripheral blood. The receptors were gathered from a human donor with acute or convalescent COVID-19. The donor label of this sample is uncertain.

The genes are TRBV29-1 and TRBJ2-1, with 9 bases identical to TRBD2. Germline loops: CDR1 SQVTM, CDR2 ANQGSEA. With 4 bases clipped from V and 9 bases from J, the junction kept 4 bases outside the gene matches. CDR3 size: 12 residues. CDR3 amino acids: CSVVLTSGEQFF. Here the CDR3 DNA reads TGCAGCGTTGTCCTGACTAGCGGTGAGCAGTTCTTC.

The V and J genes are TRBV30 and TRBJ1-5; tentatively, D is TRBD1 (5 bases). V shed 2 bases and J shed 4 bases, with 9 bases lying between them. Germline-derived CDR1 and CDR2 are GTSNPN and SVGIG (reference sequence). This CDR3 has 13 amino acids. The CDR3 DNA reads as TGTGCCTGGAGTCTACAGGAAAATCAGCCCCAGCATTTT. Translating it yields CAWSLQENQPQHF.

The CDR3 coding sequence is TGCGCCAGCAGCTTGTCTAGCGGGAGTAACGAGCAGTACTTC. As protein: CASSLSSGSNEQYF. V is TRBV5-1 and J is TRBJ2-7; 10 bases map to TRBD2. Germline CDR1 SGHRS, CDR2 YFSETQ. V gave up 1 base and J gave up 5 bases; unmatched junction bases: 3. The CDR3 is made up of 14 amino acids.

DNA for the CDR3: TGTGCCAGCAGTCCTGGACAGGGGAGGGAAGCTTTCTTT. Translation: CASSPGQGREAFF. V gene TRBV12-3 or TRBV12-4 combines with J gene TRBJ1-1, with TRBD1 matching over 9 bases. The CDR3 contains 13 residues. The ends lost 5 bases at V and 8 bases at J; junction bases unmatched: 6.

CDR3 sequence: CASSLLPGQGRSYEQYF. The CDR3 coding sequence is TGCGCCAGCAGCCTCCTCCCGGGACAGGGAAGATCTTACGAGCAGTACTTC. The chain employs TRBV5-1 and TRBJ2-7; 9 positions match TRBD1. Per germline, CDR1 SGHRS and CDR2 YFSETQ. The length of the CDR3 is 17 residues. J lost 4 bases, V lost 4 bases, and 15 bases had no gene match. Based on the CDR3 plus reference TRBV5-1 and TRBJ2-7, the full variable domain is KAGVTQTPRYLIKTRGQQVTLSCSPISGHRSVSWYQQTPGQGLQFLFEYFSETQRNKGNFPGRFSGRQFSNSRSEMNVSTLELGDSALYLCASSLLPGQGRSYEQYFGPGTRLTVT.

This clone showed up just a few times. The rearrangement uses TRBV3-1 (or the pseudogene TRBV3-2) and TRBJ1-1; tentatively, D is TRBD1 (6 bases). V was cut by 4 bases and J by 9 bases, with 12 bases left in between. This CDR3 has 12 residues. The germline gives CDR1 LGHDT, CDR2 YNNKEL (reference sequence). The CDR3 region is CASSLKGGKAFF. In DNA, the CDR3 is TGTGCCAGCAGCCTTAAAGGGGGAAAAGCTTTCTTT.

Of note for this clone: The sample carries other DNA sequences with the same CDR3. The rearrangement uses TRBV12-3 or TRBV12-4 and TRBJ1-1; D call uncertain. V lost 4 bases, J lost 0 bases, and 6 bases lay in between. CDR3 length: 13 amino acids. CDR3 sequence: CASSYTMNTEAFF. In DNA, the CDR3 is TGTGCCAGCAGTTACACTATGAACACTGAAGCTTTCTTT.

The gene calls are TRBV7-3 and TRBJ2-1; TRBD2 agrees at 9 bases. The CDR3 contains 16 residues. With 1 base clipped from V and 0 bases from J, the junction kept 1 base outside the gene matches. Germline CDR1 and CDR2: SGHTA and FQGTGA. This chain's CDR3 is CASSLKAGGSYNEQFF. The CDR3 nucleotides read TGTGCCAGCAGCTTAAAAGCGGGAGGCTCCTACAATGAGCAGTTCTTC.

J is TRBJ2-5 and V is TRBV9, with 8 bases aligning to TRBD2. Germline CDR1 is SGDLS and CDR2 is YYNGEE. The V gene end was trimmed by 2 bases and the J gene end by 6 bases; junction bases not matched to a gene: 9. The CDR3 has 15 amino acids. CDR3 loop: CASSVTAGGEKTQYF. The CDR3 DNA follows: TGTGCCAGCAGCGTGACGGCGGGAGGAGAGAAGACCCAGTACTTC.

The V and J genes are TRBV7-8 and TRBJ1-1, with a weak D call TRBD1 (6 bases). Germline values: CDR1 SGHVS, CDR2 FQNEAQ. The length of the CDR3 is 15 residues. V lost 6 bases and J lost 2, with 16 bases in between. Written as DNA, the CDR3 is TGTGCCAGCAGACCCAGGTGGGGGCTAAACACTGAAGCTTTCTTT. Its protein is CASRPRWGLNTEAFF.

The genes are TRBV13 and TRBJ1-2; tentative D call: TRBD1 (6 bases). There are 12 residues in the CDR3. Per the germline V gene, CDR1 is PRHDT and CDR2 is FYEKMQ (reference sequence). Trimming cost V 3 bases and J 13 bases, with 15 bases left between them. The CDR3 protein is CASSLGTRTFTF. The CDR3 DNA follows: TGTGCCAGCAGCTTGGGGACAAGGACGTTCACCTTC.

The V gene is TRBV28, the J gene TRBJ1-6; 7 nucleotides agree with TRBD1. Germline-derived CDR1 and CDR2 are MDHEN and SYDVKM. CDR3 length: 14 residues. The V segment lost 6 bases and the J segment 5 bases; nucleotides outside the gene matches: 4. The CDR3 nucleotides are TGTGCCAGCAGCTCGGGACAGAATAATTCACCCCTCCACTTT. This encodes CASSSGQNNSPLHF.

The rearrangement joins TRBV5-1 to TRBJ1-2, with D perhaps matching TRBD1 (5 bases). The CDR3 totals 13 residues. Trimming stripped 0 bases from V and 6 bases from J, with 9 bases between. Germline V gene lookup returns CDR1 SGHRS and CDR2 YFSETQ. The CDR3 bases are TGCGCCAGCAGCTTGGCCCAGGGCGATGGCTACACCTTC. Amino acid sequence: CASSLAQGDGYTF.

This chain connects TRBV5-1 to TRBJ1-4; 7 bases are shared with TRBD1. CDR1 and CDR2 from the germline V gene are SGHRS and YFSETQ. With 6 bases clipped from V and 3 bases from J, the junction kept 5 bases outside the gene matches. The CDR3 loop spans 14 amino acids. The CDR3 sequence is CASTVTGANEKLFF. For the CDR3, the DNA is TGCGCCAGCACCGTAACAGGGGCTAATGAAAAACTGTTTTTT.

This clone was seen ten or more times. The V call is TRBV3-1 (or the pseudogene TRBV3-2), the J call TRBJ1-1, with 9 bases matching TRBD1. V was pared by 3 bases and J by 5 bases, with 13 bases of the junction left unmatched. Germline V lookup: CDR1 LGHDT, CDR2 YNNKEL (reference sequence). The CDR3 length is 17 residues. This chain's CDR3 is CASSQAGTGLRNTEAFF. In DNA form, the CDR3 reads TGTGCCAGCAGCCAGGCCGGGACAGGGTTAAGGAATACTGAAGCTTTCTTT.

The chain joins TRBV5-1 to TRBJ1-5, with D unresolved. Germline V CDR1 and CDR2: SGHRS, YFSETQ. Trimming removed 0 bases at V and 3 bases at J, with 10 bases between. This CDR3 spans 15 amino acids. CDR3 residues: CASSLDPGNNQPQHF. The CDR3 DNA reads TGCGCCAGCAGCTTGGACCCGGGTAACAATCAGCCCCAGCATTTT.

A few counts support this clone. CDR3 in DNA: TGTGCCAGCAGCTTAGCGGGGGATTCGGGAGCGATCTCCTACAATGAGCAGTTCTTC. It translates to CASSLAGDSGAISYNEQFF. The J gene is TRBJ2-1, the V gene TRBV11-1, with D perhaps matching TRBD2 (6 bases). This CDR3 contains 19 residues. V was shortened by 0 bases and J by 0 bases, with 18 bases between the two germline ends. CDR1 is SGHAT and CDR2 is FQDESV in the germline V gene (reference sequence).

This clone occurred once. The CDR3 here is CSASRPGTGGVLGYTF. DNA of the CDR3: TGCAGTGCTAGTCGCCCCGGGACAGGGGGAGTCCTAGGCTACACCTTC. V is TRBV20-1 and J is TRBJ1-2; 11 bases fit TRBD1. V lost 3 bases and J lost 8; bases outside the gene matches: 14. This CDR3 region has 16 residues. Germline CDR1 is DFQATT and CDR2 is SNEGSKA (reference sequence).

The chain couples TRBV7-2 to TRBJ2-7; tentatively, D is TRBD2 (7 bases). V lost 5 bases, J lost 0 bases, and 20 bases lay in between. Germline V gene sequence: CDR1 SGHTA, CDR2 FQGNSA. The CDR3 has 17 residues. Here the CDR3 reads CASSRFGGGASSYEQYF. The CDR3 nucleotides are TGTGCCAGCAGCCGCTTTGGTGGGGGGGCGAGCTCCTACGAGCAGTACTTC.

The gene calls are TRBV7-2 and TRBJ2-1; TRBD2 agrees at 13 bases. This CDR3 has 16 residues. V was pared by 5 bases and J by 10 bases, with 11 bases of the junction left unmatched. The germline V gene has CDR1 SGHTA and CDR2 FQGNSA. CDR3 DNA sequence: TGTGCCAGCAGCAAATGGGGGACTAGCGGGGCGAGGGAGCAGTTCTTC. Amino acids: CASSKWGTSGAREQFF.

CDR3: CASSPLGQGAVNEQYF. CDR3 nucleotides: TGTGCCAGCAGCCCCCTGGGCCAGGGGGCTGTTAACGAGCAGTACTTC. The genes are TRBV5-5 and TRBJ2-7; 8 bases fit TRBD1. Germline V CDR1 and CDR2: SGHKS, YYEKEE (reference sequence). This CDR3 comprises 16 residues. Unmatched junction bases numbered 14, after V lost 4 bases and J lost 5 bases.

The chain recombines TRBV4-2 with TRBJ2-7; 11 positions match TRBD2. In germline, CDR1 is LGHNA, CDR2 YNFKEQ. There are 16 residues in the CDR3. V lost 3 bases, J lost 2 bases, and 6 bases stayed unmatched. The DNA for the CDR3 is TGTGCCAGCAGCCAGGCGACTAGCGGGAATGCCTACGAGCAGTACTTC. Translation: CASSQATSGNAYEQYF.

The chain has TRBV3-1 (or the pseudogene TRBV3-2) and TRBJ2-7; D remains unclear. CDR1 is LGHDT and CDR2 is YNNKEL in the germline V gene (reference sequence). The CDR3 has 15 residues. V was trimmed by 0 bases and J by 3 bases, leaving 12 bases between them. The CDR3 region is CASSQEAGAHYEQYF. CDR3 nucleotides: TGTGCCAGCAGCCAAGAGGCAGGCGCTCACTACGAGCAGTACTTC.

This chain connects TRBV30 to TRBJ2-7; 7 bases fit TRBD1. V was pared by 0 bases and J by 2 bases, with 4 bases of the junction left unmatched. CDR3 length: 14 residues. Germline CDR1 GTSNPN, CDR2 SVGIG (reference sequence). The CDR3 nucleotides are TGTGCCTGGAGTGTACAAGGGGGCCCCTACGAGCAGTACTTC. Its translation is CAWSVQGGPYEQYF.

The chain employs TRBV7-2 and TRBJ2-2; D is unresolved. The germline gives CDR1 SGHTA, CDR2 FQGNSA. This CDR3 is 17 amino acids long. Trimming shortened V by 5 bases and J by 7 bases, and 23 bases separated the two germline ends. CDR3 residues: CASSLGRRSLLGGELFF. CDR3 bases: TGTGCCAGCAGCCTTGGCCGCCGGTCCCTTCTAGGCGGGGAGCTGTTTTTT. Variable domain in full (rest from reference TRBV7-2 and TRBJ2-2): GAGVSQSPSNKVTEKGKDVELRCDPISGHTALYWYRQSLGQGLEFLIYFQGNSAPDKSGLPSDRFSAERTGGSVSTLTIQRTQQEDSAVYLCASSLGRRSLLGGELFFGEGSRLTVL.

This clone was seen more than once but under ten times. CDR3 DNA sequence: TGTGCCAGCAGCCAAGCTCTAGCGGGAGGGCTCAGCTCCTACGAGCAGTACTTC. This sequence encodes CASSQALAGGLSSYEQYF. V gene TRBV4-2 combines with J gene TRBJ2-7; 12 bases agree with TRBD2. CDR1 and CDR2 (germline): LGHNA, YNFKEQ. Germline trimming cut 1 base from V and 0 bases from J; bases unmatched to any gene: 7. CDR3 length: 18 amino acids.

The rearrangement joins TRBV24-1 to TRBJ1-1; tentatively, D is TRBD1 (5 bases). V shed 12 bases and J shed 3 bases, with 16 bases lying between them. There are 13 residues in the CDR3. CDR1 and CDR2 from the germline V gene are KGHDR and SFDVKD. The CDR3 loop reads CAPWTWGDTEAFF. The CDR3, as DNA: TGTGCCCCCTGGACGTGGGGGGACACTGAAGCTTTCTTT.

This sequence joins TRBV11-2 and TRBJ2-7; 9 bases agree with TRBD2. CDR3 size: 15 residues. In germline, CDR1 is SGHAT, CDR2 FQNNGV. V was clipped by 3 bases and J by 2 bases; unmatched bases: 5. The CDR3 region is CASSLGAGGTYEQYF. The CDR3 region has the DNA TGTGCCAGCAGCTTGGGAGCGGGAGGTACCTACGAGCAGTACTTC.